Listed below are T cell receptor beta chains from one sample, sequenced in a study of cytomegalovirus exposure and HLA in healthy donors. Data came from immunoSEQ multiplex PCR; TCRdb stores just in-frame clones and leaves some out. The top ten clones hold 1.5% to 2% of a sample with 110,000 to 150,000 clones, about three quarters of them seen once. Sequenced input: PBMCs. These TCRs come from a young woman in good health and CMV-seronegative. The CDR3 runs from the conserved cysteine through the conserved F or W. The D gene is left open where the match is weak. Clone size appears in some rows only: once, few, many, or a class for an expanded clone.

cdr3_length | j_call | v_call | d_call | clone_size | cdr3_aa | cdr3_nt
14 | TRBJ1-4 | TRBV19 | . | . | CASSIGGQNEKLFF | TGTGCCAGTAGTATAGGAGGGCAGAATGAAAAACTGTTTTTT
14 | TRBJ2-5 | TRBV5-1 | . | . | CASSLGQGQETQYF | TGCGCCAGCAGCTTGGGACAAGGCCAAGAGACCCAGTACTTC
15 | TRBJ2-5 | TRBV4-2 | TRBD2 | few | CASSPGTSGEVTQYF | TGTGCCAGCAGCCCCGGGACTAGCGGGGAGGTGACCCAGTACTTC
15 | TRBJ2-7 | TRBV9 | TRBD2 | . | CASSVGSGRVYEQYF | TGTGCCAGCAGCGTAGGAAGCGGGAGGGTCTACGAGCAGTACTTC
17 | TRBJ2-5 | TRBV7-9 | TRBD1 | . | CASSLVVGDRSQETQYF | TGTGCCAGCAGTCTAGTGGTCGGGGACAGGAGCCAAGAGACCCAGTACTTC
15 | TRBJ1-2 | TRBV18 | . | . | CASSPNLDTNYGYTF | TGTGCCAGCTCACCAAACCTGGACACCAACTATGGCTACACCTTC
16 | TRBJ1-1 | TRBV11-2 | TRBD1 | . | CASGKGQGAWGTEAFF | TGTGCCAGCGGCAAGGGACAGGGGGCCTGGGGCACTGAAGCTTTCTTT
16 | TRBJ2-1 | TRBV9 | . | . | CASSVGNSGGQNEQFF | TGTGCCAGCAGCGTAGGCAATAGCGGAGGCCAAAATGAGCAGTTCTTC
14 | TRBJ2-7 | TRBV7-2 | . | once | CASSSTGLTYEQYF | TGTGCCAGCAGCTCAACCGGACTGACCTACGAGCAGTACTTC
12 | TRBJ2-4 | TRBV6-1 | . | . | CASSVRENIQYF | TGTGCCAGCAGTGTAAGAGAAAACATTCAGTACTTC
15 | TRBJ2-1 | TRBV2 | . | . | CASSERPQGRNEQFF | TGTGCCAGCAGTGAGAGGCCCCAGGGGCGGAATGAGCAGTTCTTC
17 | TRBJ2-2 | TRBV10-3 | . | . | CAISEGRGSTNTGELFF | TGTGCCATCAGTGAGGGCCGTGGCAGTACGAACACCGGGGAGCTGTTTTTT
15 | TRBJ2-1 | TRBV6-1 | . | . | CASRAGRDRYNEQFF | TGTGCCAGCAGGGCCGGGCGGGATCGATACAATGAGCAGTTCTTC
14 | TRBJ2-6 | TRBV27 | . | few | CASRLVGGANVLTF | TGTGCCAGCAGATTAGTCGGTGGGGCCAACGTCCTGACTTTC
13 | TRBJ2-3 | TRBV19 | . | . | CASSQNTGDTQYF | TGTGCCAGTAGTCAAAATACCGGGGATACGCAGTATTTT
16 | TRBJ2-3 | TRBV2 | TRBD2 | . | CASRRPGGASTDTQYF | TGTGCCAGCAGACGACCCGGGGGGGCTAGCACAGATACGCAGTATTTT
15 | TRBJ2-3 | TRBV9 | . | . | CASSVDWNPQIRLYF | TGTGCCAGCAGCGTAGATTGGAATCCACAGATACGGCTGTATTTT
16 | TRBJ1-1 | TRBV29-1 | TRBD1 | . | CSVEGVEGRGVTEAFF | TGCAGCGTTGAAGGAGTGGAGGGCAGGGGGGTGACTGAAGCTTTCTTT
16 | TRBJ1-6 | TRBV19 | . | . | CASSVDPDSVNSPLHF | TGTGCCAGTAGTGTCGACCCGGACAGTGTGAATTCACCCCTCCACTTT
14 | TRBJ2-5 | TRBV5-1 | TRBD1 | . | CASSGRTGQETQYF | TGCGCCAGCAGCGGCCGGACAGGTCAAGAGACCCAGTACTTC
15 | TRBJ2-7 | TRBV6-5 | . | . | CASSKQGPNIYEQYF | TGTGCCAGCAGTAAACAGGGCCCCAATATCTACGAGCAGTACTTC
15 | TRBJ2-7 | TRBV10-3 | TRBD2 | . | CAIREVSGSSYEQYF | TGTGCCATCAGGGAGGTTAGCGGGAGCTCCTACGAGCAGTACTTC
15 | TRBJ2-2 | TRBV5-5 | TRBD1 | . | CASSLTRGQSGELFF | TGTGCCAGCAGCTTGACCAGGGGGCAATCCGGGGAGCTGTTTTTT
14 | TRBJ2-3 | TRBV9 | . | . | CASSVSRGTDTQYF | TGTGCCAGCAGCGTAAGTCGGGGCACAGATACGCAGTATTTT
14 | TRBJ1-1 | TRBV5-1 | . | . | CASSLDGGNTEAFF | TGCGCCAGCAGCTTGGACGGAGGGAACACTGAAGCTTTCTTT